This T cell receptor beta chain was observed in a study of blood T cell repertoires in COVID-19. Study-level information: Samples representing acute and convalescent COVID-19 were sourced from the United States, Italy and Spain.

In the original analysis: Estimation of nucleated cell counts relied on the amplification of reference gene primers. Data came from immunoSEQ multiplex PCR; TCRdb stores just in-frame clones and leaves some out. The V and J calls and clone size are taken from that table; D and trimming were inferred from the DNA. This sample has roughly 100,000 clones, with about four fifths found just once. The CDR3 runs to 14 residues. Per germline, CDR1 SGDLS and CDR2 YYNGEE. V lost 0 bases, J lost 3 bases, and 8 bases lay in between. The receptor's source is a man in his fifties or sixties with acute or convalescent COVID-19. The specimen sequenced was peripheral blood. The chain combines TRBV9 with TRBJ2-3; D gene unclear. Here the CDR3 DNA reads TGTGCCAGCAGCGTAGTGGCCTCTACAGATACGCAGTATTTT. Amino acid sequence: CASSVVASTDTQYF. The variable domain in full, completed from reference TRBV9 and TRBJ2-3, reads DSGVTQTPKHLITATGQRVTLRCSPRSGDLSVYWYQQSLDQGLQFLIQYYNGEERAKGNILERFSAQQFPDLHSELNLSSLELGDSALYFCASSVVASTDTQYFGPGTRLTVL.